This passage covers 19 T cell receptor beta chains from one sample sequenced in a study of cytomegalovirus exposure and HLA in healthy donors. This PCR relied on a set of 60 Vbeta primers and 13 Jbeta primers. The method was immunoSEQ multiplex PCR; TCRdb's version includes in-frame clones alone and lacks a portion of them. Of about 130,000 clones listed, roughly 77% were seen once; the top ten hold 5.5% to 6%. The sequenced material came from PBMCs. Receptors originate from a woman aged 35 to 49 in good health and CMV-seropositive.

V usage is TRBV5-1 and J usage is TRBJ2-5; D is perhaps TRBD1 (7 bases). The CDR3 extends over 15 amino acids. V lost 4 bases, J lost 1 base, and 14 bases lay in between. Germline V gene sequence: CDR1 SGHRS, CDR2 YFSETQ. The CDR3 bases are TGCGCCAGCAGCCGGCGACAGGGAGGCCAAGAGACCCAGTACTTC. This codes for CASSRRQGGQETQYF. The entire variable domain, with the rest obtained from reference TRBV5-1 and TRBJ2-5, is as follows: KAGVTQTPRYLIKTRGQQVTLSCSPISGHRSVSWYQQTPGQGLQFLFEYFSETQRNKGNFPGRFSGRQFSNSRSEMNVSTLELGDSALYLCASSRRQGGQETQYFGPGTRLLVL.

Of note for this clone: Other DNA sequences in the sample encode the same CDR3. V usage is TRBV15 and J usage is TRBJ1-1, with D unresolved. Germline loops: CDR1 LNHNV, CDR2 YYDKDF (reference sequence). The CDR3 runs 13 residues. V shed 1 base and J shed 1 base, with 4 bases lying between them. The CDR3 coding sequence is TGTGCCACCAGCAGAGTCCAGAACACTGAAGCTTTCTTT. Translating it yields CATSRVQNTEAFF.

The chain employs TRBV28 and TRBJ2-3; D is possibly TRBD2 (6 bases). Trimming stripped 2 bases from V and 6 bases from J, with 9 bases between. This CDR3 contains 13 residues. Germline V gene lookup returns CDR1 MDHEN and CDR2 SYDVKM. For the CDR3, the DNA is TGTGCCAGCAGTTTAGGAGGGGTGGATACGCAGTATTTT. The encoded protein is CASSLGGVDTQYF.

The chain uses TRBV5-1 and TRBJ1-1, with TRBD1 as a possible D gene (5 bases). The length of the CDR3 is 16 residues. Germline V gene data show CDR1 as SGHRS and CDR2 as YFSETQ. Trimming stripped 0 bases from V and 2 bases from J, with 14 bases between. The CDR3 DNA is TGCGCCAGCAGCTTGGGTCAGGGAGGACCAAACACTGAAGCTTTCTTT. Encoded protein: CASSLGQGGPNTEAFF.

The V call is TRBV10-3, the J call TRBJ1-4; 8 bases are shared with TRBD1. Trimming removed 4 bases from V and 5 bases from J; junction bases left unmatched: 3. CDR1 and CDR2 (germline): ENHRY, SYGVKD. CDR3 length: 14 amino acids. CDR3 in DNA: TGTGCCATCAGTGCCAGGGGGCTAAATGAAAAACTGTTTTTT. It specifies CAISARGLNEKLFF.

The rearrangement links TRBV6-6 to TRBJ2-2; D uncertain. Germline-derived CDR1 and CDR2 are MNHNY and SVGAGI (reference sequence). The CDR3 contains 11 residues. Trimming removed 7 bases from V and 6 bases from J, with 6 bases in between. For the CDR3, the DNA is TGTGCCAGCAACAAACCCGGGGAGCTGTTTTTT. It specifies CASNKPGELFF.

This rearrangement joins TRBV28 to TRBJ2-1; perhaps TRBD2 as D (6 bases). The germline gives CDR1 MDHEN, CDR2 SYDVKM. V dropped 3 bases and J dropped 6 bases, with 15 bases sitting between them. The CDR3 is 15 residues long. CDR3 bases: TGTGCCAGCAGTTTCCCACGGGAGCCTCTCAATGAGCAGTTCTTC. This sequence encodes CASSFPREPLNEQFF.

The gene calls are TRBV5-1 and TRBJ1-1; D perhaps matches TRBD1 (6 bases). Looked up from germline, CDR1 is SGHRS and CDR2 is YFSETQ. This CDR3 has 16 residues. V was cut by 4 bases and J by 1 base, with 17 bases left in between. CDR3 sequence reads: CASSAWTVLTNTEAFF. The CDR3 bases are TGCGCCAGCAGCGCTTGGACAGTCCTTACGAACACTGAAGCTTTCTTT. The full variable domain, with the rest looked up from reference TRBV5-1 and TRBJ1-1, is KAGVTQTPRYLIKTRGQQVTLSCSPISGHRSVSWYQQTPGQGLQFLFEYFSETQRNKGNFPGRFSGRQFSNSRSEMNVSTLELGDSALYLCASSAWTVLTNTEAFFGQGTRLTVV.

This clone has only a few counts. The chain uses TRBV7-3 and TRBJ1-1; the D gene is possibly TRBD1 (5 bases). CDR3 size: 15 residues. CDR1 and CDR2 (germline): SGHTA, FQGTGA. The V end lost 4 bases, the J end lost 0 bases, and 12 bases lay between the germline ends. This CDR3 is CASSWGGGMNTEAFF. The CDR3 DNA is TGTGCCAGCAGCTGGGGGGGAGGGATGAACACTGAAGCTTTCTTT.

The CDR3 nucleotides read TGTGCCAGCAGCGTAGTAGCGGTGAACACCGGGGAGCTGTTTTTT. It yields the protein CASSVVAVNTGELFF. The chain recombines TRBV9 with TRBJ2-2; D perhaps matches TRBD2 (6 bases). Germline CDR1 reads SGDLS; CDR2 reads YYNGEE. The V gene lost 0 bases and the J gene lost 1 base, with 7 bases spanning the gap. The CDR3 consists of 15 residues.

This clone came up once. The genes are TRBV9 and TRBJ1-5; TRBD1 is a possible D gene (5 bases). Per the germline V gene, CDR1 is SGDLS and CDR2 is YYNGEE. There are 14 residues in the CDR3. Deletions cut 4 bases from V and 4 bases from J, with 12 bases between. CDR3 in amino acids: CASSQGSPNQPQHF. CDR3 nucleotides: TGTGCCAGCAGCCAGGGTTCACCGAATCAGCCCCAGCATTTT.

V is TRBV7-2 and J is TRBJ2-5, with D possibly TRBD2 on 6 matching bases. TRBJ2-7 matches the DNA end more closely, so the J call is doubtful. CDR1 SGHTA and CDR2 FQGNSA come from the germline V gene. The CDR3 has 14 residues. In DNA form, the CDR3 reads TGTGCCAGCAGCTTAGATGCTAGCGCCTACGAGCAGTACTTC. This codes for CASSLDASAYEQYF.

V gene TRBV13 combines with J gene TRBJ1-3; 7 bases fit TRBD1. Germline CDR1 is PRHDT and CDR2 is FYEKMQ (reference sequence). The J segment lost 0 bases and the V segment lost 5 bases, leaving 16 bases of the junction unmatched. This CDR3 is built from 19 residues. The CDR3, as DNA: TGTGCCAGCAGCCTCGATTTGGGGGACAGCTCCAACTCTGGAAACACCATATATTTT. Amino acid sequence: CASSLDLGDSSNSGNTIYF.

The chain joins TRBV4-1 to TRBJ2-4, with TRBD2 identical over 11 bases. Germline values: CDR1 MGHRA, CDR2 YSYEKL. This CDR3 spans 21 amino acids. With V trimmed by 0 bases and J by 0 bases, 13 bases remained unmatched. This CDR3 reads CASSQDHTSGGSKLAKNIQYF. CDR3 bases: TGCGCCAGCAGCCAAGATCACACTAGCGGGGGTTCCAAATTAGCCAAAAACATTCAGTACTTC.

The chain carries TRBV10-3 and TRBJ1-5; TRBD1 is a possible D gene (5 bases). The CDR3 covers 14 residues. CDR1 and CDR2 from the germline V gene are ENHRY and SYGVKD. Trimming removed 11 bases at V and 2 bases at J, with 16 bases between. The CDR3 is CASRGENGNQPQHF. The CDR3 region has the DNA TGTGCCTCACGGGGGGAGAATGGCAATCAGCCCCAGCATTTT.

The CDR3: CASTSGETQYF. DNA for the CDR3: TGTGCCAGCACCTCGGGGGAGACCCAGTACTTC. The chain is built from TRBV11-3 and TRBJ2-5, with a tentative D call TRBD2 (5 bases). Deletions cut 7 bases from V and 5 bases from J, with 8 bases between. This CDR3 spans 11 amino acids. Germline V gives CDR1 SGHNT, CDR2 YENEEA.

CDR3 nucleotide sequence: TGTGCCAGCTACGACGGCGGGAGCTCCTACGAGCAGTACTTC. Translating gives CASYDGGSSYEQYF. The J gene is TRBJ2-7, the V gene TRBV5-4; 7 bases agree with TRBD2. V was pared by 7 bases and J by 0 bases, with 7 bases of the junction left unmatched. The CDR3 is 14 residues long. CDR1 SGHNT and CDR2 YYREEE come from the germline V gene (reference sequence).

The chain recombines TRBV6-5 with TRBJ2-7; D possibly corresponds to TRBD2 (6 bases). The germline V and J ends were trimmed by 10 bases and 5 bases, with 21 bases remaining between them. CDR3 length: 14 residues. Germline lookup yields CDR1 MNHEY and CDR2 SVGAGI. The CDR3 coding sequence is TGTGCCACCAACCCCAGGAGGGGCTTCAACGAGCAGTACTTC. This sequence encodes CATNPRRGFNEQYF.

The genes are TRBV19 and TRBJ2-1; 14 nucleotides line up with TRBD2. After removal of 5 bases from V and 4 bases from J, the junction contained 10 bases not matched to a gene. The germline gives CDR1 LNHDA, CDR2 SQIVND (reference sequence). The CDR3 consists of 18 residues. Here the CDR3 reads CASSAPGLAGASYNEQFF. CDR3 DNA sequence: TGTGCCAGTAGTGCCCCGGGACTAGCGGGGGCCTCTTACAATGAGCAGTTCTTC.